The clone carrying this TCR beta chain was seen repeatedly, ten times or more. The antigen is undetermined. Bulk TCR libraries were made with methods that had been previously described and with listed TCR primers. MiXCR, applied by TCRdb to the PCR reads, yields one record per CDR3 protein. The sample lists 9,500 to 15,000 distinct CDR3 sequences, 18% occurring once. The data belong to a study of molecular identifiers for immune sequencing clone quantification. Background on the study: Replicate experiments divided RNA from approximately 22,000 or 94,000 naive CD8 cells into five parts and sequenced four.

The CDR3 consists of 14 residues. Trimming cost V 0 bases and J 4 bases, with 10 bases left between them. The germline gives CDR1 DFQATT, CDR2 SNEGSKA (reference sequence). Findings and caveats of the study: Barcode collisions between identical TCR molecules could shrink estimates of highly expanded clone sizes.

Sequences were obtained from naive CD8+ T cells from blood, with Jurkat cell RNA spiked in. Indicated subset: FACS-sorted CD8+CD4-CCR7+CD45RA+ naive T cells. This sequence originates from a human donor in good health. Some libraries in this study had Jurkat cell RNA spiked in. V usage is TRBV20-1 and J usage is TRBJ2-1; D is perhaps TRBD2 (6 bases). The CDR3 here is CSARDLSGYNEQFF. The CDR3 DNA sequence: TGCAGTGCTAGAGACCTTAGCGGTTACAATGAGCAGTTCTTC.